This T cell receptor beta chain was sequenced during a study of CXCR3-negative and CXCR3-positive naive CD8 T cells. Naive cells were sorted as CD45RO-, CCR7+, CD27+ and CD95-. As to this clonotype: The antigen remains unidentified.

Germline-derived CDR1 and CDR2 are SGHTA and FQGNSA. This CDR3 comprises 14 residues. With UMI labels, 5' RACE was used to prepare the TRB cDNA libraries. For each CDR3 protein, TCRdb gives one entry from its re-call of the 5' RACE reads, without DNA. This sample contains 75,000 to 100,000 distinct CDR3 sequences. Notes on the study in general: Naive cells that were CXCR3-positive had more hydrophobic TRB CDR3s (compared with CXCR3-negative naive cells). Naive CXCR3-positive and CXCR3-negative cells shared similar TRBV-TRBJ usage, unlike memory cells. Most assays were run on fresh PBMCs (CXCR3 expression partially decreased after cryopreservation). Naive subsets were similarly diverse, while memory CD8+ repertoires were much less diverse.

The chain combines TRBV7-2 with TRBJ2-7; the TCRdb D gene call, TRBD1, has no DNA to confirm it. Sequencing was performed on naive CXCR3+ CD8+ T cells from blood. Regarding subset: CD45RO-CCR7+CD27+CD95- naive CD8+ T cells expressing CXCR3 (TNR3+). The clonotype was recovered from a human donor in good health. Some clones in this sample may be carry-over from other donors' samples. The CDR3 protein is CASRKQAWGYEQYF.